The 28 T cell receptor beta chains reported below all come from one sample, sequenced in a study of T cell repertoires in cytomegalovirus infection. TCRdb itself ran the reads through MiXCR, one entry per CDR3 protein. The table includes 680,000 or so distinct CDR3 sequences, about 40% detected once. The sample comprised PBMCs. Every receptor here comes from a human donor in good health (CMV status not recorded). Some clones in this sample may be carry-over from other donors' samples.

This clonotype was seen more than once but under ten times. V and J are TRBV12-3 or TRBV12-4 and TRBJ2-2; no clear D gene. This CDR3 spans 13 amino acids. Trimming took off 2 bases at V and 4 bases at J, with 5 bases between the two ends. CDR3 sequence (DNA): TGTGCCAGCAGTTTATTGAGCACCGGGGAGCTGTTTTTT. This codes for CASSLLSTGELFF.

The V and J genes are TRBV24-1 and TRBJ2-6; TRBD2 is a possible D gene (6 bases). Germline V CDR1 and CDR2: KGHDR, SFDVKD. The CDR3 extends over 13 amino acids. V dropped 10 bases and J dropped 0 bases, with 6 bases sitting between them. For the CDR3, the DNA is TGTGCCACGGGGGGCTCTGGGGCCAACGTCCTGACTTTC. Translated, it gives CATGGSGANVLTF.

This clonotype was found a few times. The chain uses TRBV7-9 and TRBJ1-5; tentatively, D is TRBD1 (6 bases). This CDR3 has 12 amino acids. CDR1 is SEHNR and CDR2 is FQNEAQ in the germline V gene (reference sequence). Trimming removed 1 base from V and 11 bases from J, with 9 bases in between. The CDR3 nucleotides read TGTGCCAGCAGCTTAGAGGGGGTGGCCCAGCATTTT. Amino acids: CASSLEGVAQHF.

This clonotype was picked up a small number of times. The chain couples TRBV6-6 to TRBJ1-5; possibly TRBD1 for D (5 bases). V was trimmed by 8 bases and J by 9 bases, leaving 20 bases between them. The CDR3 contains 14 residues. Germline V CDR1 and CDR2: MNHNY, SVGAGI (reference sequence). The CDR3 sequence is CASAPGAPFTPQHF. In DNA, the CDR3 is TGTGCCAGCGCCCCCGGGGCACCCTTCACGCCCCAGCATTTT.

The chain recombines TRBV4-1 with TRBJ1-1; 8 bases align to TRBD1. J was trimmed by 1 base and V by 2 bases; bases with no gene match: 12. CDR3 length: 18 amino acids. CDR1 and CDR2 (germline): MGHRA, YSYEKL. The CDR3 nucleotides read TGCGCCAGCAGCCAAAGAACAACCCTACAGGGGGAGAACACTGAAGCTTTCTTT. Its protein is CASSQRTTLQGENTEAFF.

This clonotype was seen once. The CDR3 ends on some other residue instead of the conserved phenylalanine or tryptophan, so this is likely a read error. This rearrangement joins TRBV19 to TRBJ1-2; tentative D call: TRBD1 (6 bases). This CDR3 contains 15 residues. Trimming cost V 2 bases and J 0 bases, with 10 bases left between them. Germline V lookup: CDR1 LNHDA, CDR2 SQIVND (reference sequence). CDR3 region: CASSIPGAPNYGYTL. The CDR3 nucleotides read TGTGCCAGTAGTATACCAGGGGCCCCTAACTATGGCTACACCTTA.

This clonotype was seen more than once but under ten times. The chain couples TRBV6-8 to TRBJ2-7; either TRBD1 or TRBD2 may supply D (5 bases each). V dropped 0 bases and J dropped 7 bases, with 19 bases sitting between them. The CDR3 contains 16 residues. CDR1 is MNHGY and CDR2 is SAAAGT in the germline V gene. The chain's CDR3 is CASSYSSGTPVGEQYF. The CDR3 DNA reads TGTGCCAGCAGTTACTCGTCTGGGACCCCCGTTGGAGAGCAGTACTTC.

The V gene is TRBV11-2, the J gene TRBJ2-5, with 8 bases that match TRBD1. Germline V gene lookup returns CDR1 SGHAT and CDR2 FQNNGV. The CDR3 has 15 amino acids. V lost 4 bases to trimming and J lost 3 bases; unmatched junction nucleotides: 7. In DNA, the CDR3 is TGTGCCAGCAGCTCCCACCCGACAGGGGAAGAGACCCAGTACTTC. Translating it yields CASSSHPTGEETQYF.

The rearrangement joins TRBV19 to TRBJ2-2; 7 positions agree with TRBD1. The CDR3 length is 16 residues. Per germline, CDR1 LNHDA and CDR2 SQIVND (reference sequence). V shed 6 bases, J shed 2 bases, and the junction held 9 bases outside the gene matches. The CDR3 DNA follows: TGTGCCAGTAGCCCTCGGGGACAGATCAACACCGGGGAGCTGTTTTTT. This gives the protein CASSPRGQINTGELFF.

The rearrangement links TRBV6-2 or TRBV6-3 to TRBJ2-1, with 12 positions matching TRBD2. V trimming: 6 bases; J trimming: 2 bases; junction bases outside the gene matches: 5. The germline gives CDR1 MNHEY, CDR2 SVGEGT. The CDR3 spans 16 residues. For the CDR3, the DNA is TGTGCCAGCAGGGCGACTAGCGGGAGCCCCTACAATGAGCAGTTCTTC. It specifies CASRATSGSPYNEQFF.

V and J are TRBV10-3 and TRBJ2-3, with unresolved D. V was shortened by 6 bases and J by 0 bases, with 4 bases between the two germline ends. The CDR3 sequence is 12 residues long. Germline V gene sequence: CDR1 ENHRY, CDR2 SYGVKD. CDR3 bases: TGTGCCATCAGCCAGAGCACAGATACGCAGTATTTT. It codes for CAISQSTDTQYF.

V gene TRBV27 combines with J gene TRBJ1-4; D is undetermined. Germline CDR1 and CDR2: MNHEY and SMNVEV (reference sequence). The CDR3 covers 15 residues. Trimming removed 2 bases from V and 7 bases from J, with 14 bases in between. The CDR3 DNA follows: TGTGCCAGCAGTTTACGTGGCAGCTATTCTGAAAAACTGTTTTTT. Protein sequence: CASSLRGSYSEKLFF.

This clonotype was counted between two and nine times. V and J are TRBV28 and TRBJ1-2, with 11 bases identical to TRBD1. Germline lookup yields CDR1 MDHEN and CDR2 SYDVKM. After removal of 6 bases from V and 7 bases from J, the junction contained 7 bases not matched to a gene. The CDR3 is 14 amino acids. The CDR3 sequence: CASRSDRGLGGYTF. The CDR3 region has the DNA TGTGCCAGCAGATCGGACAGGGGGCTTGGTGGCTACACCTTC.

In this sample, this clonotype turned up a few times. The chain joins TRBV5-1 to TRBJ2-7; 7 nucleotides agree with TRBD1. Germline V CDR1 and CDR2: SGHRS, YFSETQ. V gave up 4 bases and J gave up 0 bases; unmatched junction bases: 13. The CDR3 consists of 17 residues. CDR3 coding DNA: TGCGCCAGCAGCCCGTTCTCCGGGACAGTAAGCTCCTACGAGCAGTACTTC. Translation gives CASSPFSGTVSSYEQYF.

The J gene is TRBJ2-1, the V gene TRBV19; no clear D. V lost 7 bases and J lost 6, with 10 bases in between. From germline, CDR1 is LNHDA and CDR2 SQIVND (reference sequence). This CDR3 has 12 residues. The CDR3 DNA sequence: TGTGCCAGTATAGTCTGTTGCAATGAGCAGTTCTTC. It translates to CASIVCCNEQFF.

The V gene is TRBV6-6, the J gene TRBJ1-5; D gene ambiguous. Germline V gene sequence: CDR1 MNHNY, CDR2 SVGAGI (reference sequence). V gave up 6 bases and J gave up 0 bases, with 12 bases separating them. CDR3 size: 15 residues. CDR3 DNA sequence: TGTGCCAGCAGGACGTCGGATTATAGCAATCAGCCCCAGCATTTT. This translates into CASRTSDYSNQPQHF.

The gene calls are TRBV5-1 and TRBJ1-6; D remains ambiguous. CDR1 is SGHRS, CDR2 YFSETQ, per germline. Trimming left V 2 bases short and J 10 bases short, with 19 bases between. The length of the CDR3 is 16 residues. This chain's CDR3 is CASSFNPQEGGSPLHF. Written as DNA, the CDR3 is TGCGCCAGCAGCTTTAATCCCCAGGAGGGAGGATCACCCCTCCACTTT.

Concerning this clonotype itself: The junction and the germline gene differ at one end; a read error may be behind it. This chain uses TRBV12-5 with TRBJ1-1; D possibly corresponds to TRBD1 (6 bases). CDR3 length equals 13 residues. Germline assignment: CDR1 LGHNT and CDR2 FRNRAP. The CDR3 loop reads CASGLTGFTEALF. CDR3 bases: TGTGCTAGTGGTTTGACAGGGTTCACTGAAGCTTTATTT.

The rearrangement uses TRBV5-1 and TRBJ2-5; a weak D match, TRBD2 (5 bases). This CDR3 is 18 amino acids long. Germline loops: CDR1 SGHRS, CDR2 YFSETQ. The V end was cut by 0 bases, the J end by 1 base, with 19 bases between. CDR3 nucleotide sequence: TGCGCCAGCAGCTTGGCCGCGGGCGCGGGTTCCCTCCAAGAGACCCAGTACTTC. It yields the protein CASSLAAGAGSLQETQYF.

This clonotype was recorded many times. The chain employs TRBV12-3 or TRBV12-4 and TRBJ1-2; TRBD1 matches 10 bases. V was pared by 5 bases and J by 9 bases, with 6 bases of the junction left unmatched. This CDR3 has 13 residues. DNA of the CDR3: TGTGCCAGCAGTAGAGACAGGGGGCCTAGCTACACCTTC. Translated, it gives CASSRDRGPSYTF.

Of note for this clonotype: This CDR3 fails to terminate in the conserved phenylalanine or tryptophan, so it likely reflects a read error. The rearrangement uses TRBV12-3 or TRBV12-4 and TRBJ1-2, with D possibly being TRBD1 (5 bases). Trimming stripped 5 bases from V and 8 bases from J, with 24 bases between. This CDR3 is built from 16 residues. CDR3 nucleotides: TGTGCCAGCAGTGATACAGGTCGCAGACCAGTCACCGGCTACACCTTA. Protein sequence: CASSDTGRRPVTGYTL.

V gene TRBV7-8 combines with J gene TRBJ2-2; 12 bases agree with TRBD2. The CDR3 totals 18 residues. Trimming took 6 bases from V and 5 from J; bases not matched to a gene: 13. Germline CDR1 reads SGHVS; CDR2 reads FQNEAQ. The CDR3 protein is CASSYRTSGAGGTGELFF. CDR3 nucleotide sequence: TGTGCCAGCAGTTATAGGACTAGCGGGGCCGGAGGAACCGGGGAGCTGTTTTTT.

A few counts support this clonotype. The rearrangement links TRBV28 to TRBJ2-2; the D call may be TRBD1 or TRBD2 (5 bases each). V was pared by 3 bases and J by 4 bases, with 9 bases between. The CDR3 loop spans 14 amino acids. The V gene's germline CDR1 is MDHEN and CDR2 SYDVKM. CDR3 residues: CASSLGDLTGELFF. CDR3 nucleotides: TGTGCCAGCAGTTTGGGGGACCTCACCGGGGAGCTGTTTTTT. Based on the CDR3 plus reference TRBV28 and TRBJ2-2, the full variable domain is DVKVTQSSRYLVKRTGEKVFLECVQDMDHENMFWYRQDPGLGLRLIYFSYDVKMKEKGDIPEGYSVSREKKERFSLILESASTNQTSMYLCASSLGDLTGELFFGEGSRLTVL.

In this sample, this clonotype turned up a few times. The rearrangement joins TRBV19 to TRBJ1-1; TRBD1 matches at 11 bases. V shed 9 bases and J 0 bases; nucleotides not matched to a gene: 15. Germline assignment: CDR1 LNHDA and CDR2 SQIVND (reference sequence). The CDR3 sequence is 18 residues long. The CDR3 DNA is TGTGCCAGCGCCAGGACAGGGGGCGCGAACATCATGAACACTGAAGCTTTCTTT. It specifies CASARTGGANIMNTEAFF.

The CDR3 loop is CSARRSGALEKLFF. The CDR3 nucleotides read TGCAGTGCTAGACGGTCAGGGGCTTTGGAAAAACTGTTTTTT. The chain joins TRBV20-1 to TRBJ1-4, with D tentatively TRBD1 (6 bases). CDR3 length: 14 residues. The V and J ends lost 2 bases and 8 bases respectively, with 15 bases between them. The germline CDR1 and CDR2 sequences are DFQATT and SNEGSKA (reference sequence).

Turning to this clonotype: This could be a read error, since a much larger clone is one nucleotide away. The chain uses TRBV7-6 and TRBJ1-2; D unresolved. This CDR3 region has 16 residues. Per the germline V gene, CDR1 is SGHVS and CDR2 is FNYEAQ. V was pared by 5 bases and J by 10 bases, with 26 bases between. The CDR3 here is CASSPRSRGVEGVYTF. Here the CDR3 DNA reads TGTGCCAGCAGCCCAAGGTCGCGGGGAGTCGAGGGTGTCTACACCTTC.

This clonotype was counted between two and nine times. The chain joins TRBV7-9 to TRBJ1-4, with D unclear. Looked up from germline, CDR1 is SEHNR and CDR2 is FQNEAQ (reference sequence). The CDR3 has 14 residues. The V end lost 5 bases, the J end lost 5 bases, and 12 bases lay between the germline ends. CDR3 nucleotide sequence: TGTGCCAGCAGCCGAGTAGGTGGCAATGAAAAACTGTTTTTT. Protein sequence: CASSRVGGNEKLFF.

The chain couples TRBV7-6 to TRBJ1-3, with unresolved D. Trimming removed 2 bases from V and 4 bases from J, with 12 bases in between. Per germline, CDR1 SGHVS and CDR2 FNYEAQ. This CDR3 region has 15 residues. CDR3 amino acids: CASSLLGVLGNTIYF. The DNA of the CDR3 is TGTGCCAGCAGCTTATTAGGTGTGCTGGGAAACACCATATATTTT.